This T cell receptor (beta chain) appears in the sequencing data of a study of blood T cells in healthy people across ages. The germline V gene has CDR1 SEHNR and CDR2 FQNEAQ (reference sequence). The CDR3 runs 10 residues. V dropped 10 bases and J dropped 7 bases, with 10 bases sitting between them. Then a second PCR, running roughly 7 to 11 cycles, was carried out with a sample-barcoded 5' primer and a J-beta primer mix. TCRdb passed the 5' RACE reads through MiXCR, listing each CDR3 protein once. The sample includes 700,000 to 900,000 distinct CDR3 sequences, about 26% of them seen just once. These data also featured in a second study, about T cells of mothers and their children. Per that paper: All extracted RNA went into cDNA synthesis, about 1.6 ug per 15 ul.

Input material: blood. The genes are TRBV7-9 and TRBJ1-2; D ambiguous. This TCR came from a boy between 10 and 17 years old in good health. CDR3 amino acids: CAMAEGGYTF. In DNA, the CDR3 is TGTGCCATGGCAGAGGGTGGCTACACCTTC.